The clone carrying this TCR beta chain was counted many times. The antigen remains undetermined. The data were obtained in a study of T cells after yellow fever vaccination. Across the study: Researchers used SMART-Seq v4 Ultra Low Input to prepare fractions that had low cell numbers.

The germline V gene encodes CDR1 MNHEY and CDR2 SVGEGT. The CDR3 totals 14 residues. V was trimmed by 5 bases and J by 3 bases, leaving 12 bases between them. TCRdb recomputed calls from the 5' RACE reads with MiXCR, one row per CDR3 protein. The data contain fewer than 350,000 distinct CDR3 sequences, about 8.7% of them singletons. Study results and limitations: Booster sampling recovered most clones from primary vaccination (approximately 97% CD4, around 88% CD8). A limited proportion of clonotypes was detected within both the CD4 and CD8 compartments. A secondary response was less intense yet reached its peak sooner, at day 5 versus 15.

Sequences were derived from PBMCs, sampled on the day of the first yellow fever vaccination. The clonotype originates from a man aged 18 to 29 who received the YFV17D yellow fever vaccine. J is TRBJ2-3 and V is TRBV6-2 or TRBV6-3, with TRBD2 as a possible D gene (5 bases). DNA for the CDR3: TGTGCCAGCAGTGATTTTTTAGCGACAGATACGCAGTATTTT. This gives the protein CASSDFLATDTQYF.